The rows below give T cell receptor beta chains drawn from one sample of a study of early T cells in non-severe SARS-CoV-2 infection. MiXCR, applied by TCRdb to the 5' RACE reads, yields one record per CDR3 protein. The sample holds nearly 110,000 distinct CDR3 sequences, over 8.5% seen once. The sequenced material came from whole blood. Receptor source: an adult who was a healthcare worker with PCR-confirmed SARS-CoV-2 infection or an uninfected control (not recorded which). Both conserved end residues are part of each CDR3. A D gene is named only where the DNA matches it firmly. The size of a clone is reported for some rows only, either as once, few or many, or as a class for expanded clones.

TRBJ2-4	TRBV6-5	NA	NA	CASSYTLPGIQYF	TGTGCCAGCAGTTACACTTTGCCCGGCATTCAGTACTTC
TRBJ2-2	TRBV7-6	TRBD2	many	CASSPRESGELFF	TGTGCCAGCAGCCCGCGGGAGTCCGGGGAGCTGTTTTTT
TRBJ2-7	TRBV6-2/TRBV6-3	NA	NA	CASSYSMMGNYEQYF	TGTGCCAGCAGTTACTCCATGATGGGAAACTACGAGCAGTACTTC
TRBJ2-1	TRBV10-3	TRBD2	many	CAIAAGPSNEQFF	TGTGCCATCGCAGCGGGACCCTCCAATGAGCAGTTCTTC
TRBJ2-7	TRBV20-1	NA	NA	CSASGVPPPYEQYF	TGCAGTGCTAGTGGGGTCCCTCCCCCCTACGAGCAGTACTTC
TRBJ2-2	TRBV6-2/TRBV6-3	TRBD1	NA	CAIRDRGEGGELFF	TGTGCCATTCGAGACAGGGGTGAAGGCGGGGAGCTGTTTTTT
TRBJ2-1	TRBV7-9	NA	NA	CASSPVRQPVEQFF	TGTGCCAGCAGCCCAGTGAGACAGCCGGTTGAGCAGTTCTTC
TRBJ2-1	TRBV5-1	NA	few	CASSLRADSSYNEQFF	TGCGCCAGCAGCCTGAGAGCCGACTCCTCCTACAATGAGCAGTTCTTC
TRBJ2-5	TRBV11-2	TRBD2	many	CASSEAVAGGQETQYF	TGTGCCAGCAGCGAGGCAGTAGCGGGAGGGCAAGAGACCCAGTACTTC
TRBJ2-7	TRBV4-1	NA	many	CASSQDRDVYPYEQYF	TGCGCCAGCAGCCAAGATAGAGACGTGTACCCATACGAGCAGTACTTC
TRBJ2-2	TRBV4-1	TRBD2	many	CASSHPLAGGTGELFF	TGCGCCAGCAGCCACCCACTAGCGGGAGGCACCGGGGAGCTGTTTTTT
TRBJ2-7	TRBV11-2	NA	NA	CASSLSSAGEQYF	TGTGCCAGCAGCTTATCAAGCGCGGGGGAGCAGTACTTC
TRBJ2-7	TRBV12-3/TRBV12-4	NA	few	CASSLKGPNEQYF	TGTGCCAGCAGTTTAAAGGGACCAAACGAGCAGTACTTC
TRBJ2-3	TRBV5-4	NA	few	CASSSLDRAGSTDTQYF	TGTGCCAGCAGCTCCTTAGACAGGGCGGGAAGCACAGATACGCAGTATTTT
TRBJ2-5	TRBV3-1	NA	few	CASSPRGRGTQYF	TGTGCCAGCAGCCCCCGGGGCCGGGGGACCCAGTACTTC
TRBJ2-1	TRBV27	TRBD2	many	CASSPSPIAGLALEEFF	TGTGCCAGCAGCCCCTCGCCGATAGCGGGACTCGCCCTGGAGGAGTTCTTC
TRBJ2-7	TRBV20-1	NA	few	CSAQEQVYEQYF	TGCAGTGCGCAGGAGCAGGTATACGAGCAGTACTTC
TRBJ1-2	TRBV5-1	TRBD1	many	CASSLDEGAEGYTF	TGCGCCAGCAGCTTGGATGAGGGGGCGGAAGGCTACACCTTC
TRBJ2-2	TRBV7-9	TRBD2	many	CAGSGVPNTGELFF	TGTGCCGGTAGCGGGGTGCCGAACACCGGGGAGCTGTTTTTT
TRBJ2-1	TRBV14	TRBD2	NA	CASNQWLAGSSYNEQFF	TGTGCCAGCAACCAATGGCTAGCGGGGAGCTCCTACAATGAGCAGTTCTTC
TRBJ2-1	TRBV12-3/TRBV12-4	TRBD1	few	CASSPRQGSMFF	TGTGCCAGCAGTCCACGACAGGGAAGTATGTTCTTC
TRBJ2-6	TRBV29-1	NA	many	CSVIWWWNNVLTF	TGCAGCGTTATATGGTGGTGGAACAACGTCCTGACTTTC
TRBJ2-2	TRBV20-1	TRBD2	many	CSARRREKVTGELFF	TGCAGTGCTAGGCGGCGGGAGAAAGTCACCGGGGAGCTGTTTTTT
TRBJ2-3	TRBV28	NA	many	CASRPTALDTQYF	TGTGCCAGCAGGCCTACTGCTTTGGATACGCAGTATTTT
TRBJ2-6	TRBV7-2	TRBD2	NA	CASSPKGGTGANVLTF	TGTGCCAGCAGCCCAAAGGGAGGGACTGGGGCCAACGTCCTGACTTTC
TRBJ2-1	TRBV12-3/TRBV12-4	NA	many	CASSLDFDNEQFF	TGTGCCAGCAGTCTTGATTTCGACAATGAGCAGTTCTTC
TRBJ2-2	TRBV12-5	NA	NA	CASGLGGTGELFF	TGTGCTAGTGGCCTAGGGGGCACCGGGGAGCTGTTTTTT
TRBJ1-2	TRBV28	TRBD1	many	CASSTRAGGNYGYTF	TGTGCCAGCAGCACGAGGGCAGGGGGGAATTATGGCTACACCTTC
TRBJ2-1	TRBV20-1	TRBD2	NA	CSAPIAGGEYEQFF	TGCAGTGCCCCGATAGCGGGAGGGGAATATGAGCAGTTCTTC
TRBJ2-3	TRBV5-1	TRBD2	few	CASALAGEADTQYF	TGCGCCAGCGCGCTAGCGGGAGAAGCAGATACGCAGTATTTT
TRBJ1-2	TRBV6-2/TRBV6-3	NA	NA	CASGSEGGYTF	TGTGCCAGCGGGAGCGAAGGTGGCTACACCTTC
TRBJ2-5	TRBV3-1	NA	many	CASSQGGGAETQYF	TGTGCCAGCAGCCAAGGCGGCGGTGCAGAGACCCAGTACTTC
TRBJ2-7	TRBV28	NA	NA	CASSTGSLSSYEQYF	TGTGCCAGCAGTACAGGGAGCCTAAGCTCCTACGAGCAGTACTTC
TRBJ2-3	TRBV20-1	TRBD1	many	CSATRTGGTDTQYF	TGCAGTGCTACCAGGACAGGGGGCACAGATACGCAGTATTTT
TRBJ2-1	TRBV6-2/TRBV6-3	NA	many	CASSYKGNGQFF	TGTGCCAGCAGTTATAAGGGGAACGGGCAGTTCTTC
TRBJ2-3	TRBV18	NA	few	CASSSLADTDTQYF	TGTGCCAGCTCATCTCTGGCGGACACAGATACGCAGTATTTT
TRBJ1-2	TRBV12-3/TRBV12-4	TRBD1	many	CASSKGTGTGYTF	TGTGCCAGCAGTAAAGGGACAGGGACCGGCTACACCTTC
TRBJ1-1	TRBV7-2	NA	many	CASTRRGGTEAFF	TGTGCCAGCACCCGTAGGGGAGGTACTGAAGCTTTCTTT
TRBJ2-5	TRBV10-2	NA	few	CASRLDGQETQYF	TGCGCCAGCAGGCTGGACGGCCAAGAGACCCAGTACTTC
TRBJ2-2	TRBV7-2	TRBD2	many	CASVLAGVTTGELFF	TGTGCCAGCGTACTAGCGGGAGTAACCACCGGGGAGCTGTTTTTT
TRBJ2-4	TRBV7-9	NA	many	CASSLGGVLAKNIQYF	TGTGCCAGCAGCTTAGGCGGGGTACTAGCCAAAAACATTCAGTACTTC
TRBJ2-1	TRBV9	NA	many	CASSVGSSSYNEQFF	TGTGCCAGCAGCGTAGGCAGTAGCTCCTACAATGAGCAGTTCTTC
TRBJ2-3	TRBV6-1	TRBD1	many	CASSEAAGQGGDTQYF	TGTGCCAGCAGTGAAGCGGCGGGACAGGGGGGAGATACGCAGTATTTT
TRBJ2-1	TRBV6-5	NA	many	CASRPDSTSYNEQFF	TGTGCCAGCAGGCCCGATAGTACTAGTTACAATGAGCAGTTCTTC
TRBJ2-4	TRBV10-2	TRBD2	many	CASQTSGRAKNIQYF	TGCGCCAGCCAGACTAGCGGAAGAGCCAAAAACATTCAGTACTTC
TRBJ2-1	TRBV2	TRBD1	few	CASSRQGALNEQFF	TGTGCCAGCAGTAGACAGGGGGCTCTCAATGAGCAGTTCTTC
TRBJ2-1	TRBV7-6	TRBD2	few	CASSPHAGAGNEQFF	TGTGCCAGCAGCCCCCACGCGGGAGCGGGTAATGAGCAGTTCTTC
TRBJ1-1	TRBV29-1	TRBD1	NA	CSGSRDRNTEAFF	TGCAGCGGCAGCCGGGACAGGAACACTGAAGCTTTCTTT
TRBJ2-7	TRBV7-2	NA	NA	CASSLDEVGYEQYF	TGTGCCAGCAGCTTAGACGAGGTCGGCTACGAGCAGTACTTC
TRBJ2-3	TRBV28	NA	many	CASSPSSGTLFTDTQYF	TGTGCCAGCAGTCCTTCCTCCGGGACACTCTTTACAGATACGCAGTATTTT
TRBJ2-3	TRBV19	TRBD2	NA	CASGRTSGTDTQYF	TGTGCCAGTGGAAGGACTAGCGGTACAGATACGCAGTATTTT
TRBJ2-1	TRBV11-2	NA	many	CASELAGTREQFF	TGTGCCAGCGAGCTTGCCGGGACCCGCGAGCAGTTCTTC